This T cell receptor (beta chain) was found in a study of T cell responses to AZD1222 COVID-19 vaccine. Broader study findings: Spike as a whole was targeted by vaccine-associated CD4 TCRs, dominant at 160-218 and 743-854. Donors skewed white British and female; clonal diversity was possibly underestimated. Samples come after the peak T cell response, not at day 14.

This clone was detected a few times. Its antigen is not known. The V gene end was trimmed by 8 bases and the J gene end by 0 bases; junction bases not matched to a gene: 0. Germline V gives CDR1 MDHEN, CDR2 SYDVKM. The CDR3 loop spans 13 amino acids. Data came from immunoSEQ multiplex PCR; TCRdb stores just in-frame clones and leaves some out. The table lists 100,000 or so clones, 89% of them singletons. Source: peripheral blood, taken 28 days after the second AZD1222 dose. The chain links TRBV28 to TRBJ2-2; the match to TRBD2 covers 7 bases. This TCR came from an adult who received the AZD1222 COVID-19 vaccine. Written as DNA, the CDR3 is TGTGCCAGCGGGACTACGAACACCGGGGAGCTGTTTTTT. Protein product: CASGTTNTGELFF.